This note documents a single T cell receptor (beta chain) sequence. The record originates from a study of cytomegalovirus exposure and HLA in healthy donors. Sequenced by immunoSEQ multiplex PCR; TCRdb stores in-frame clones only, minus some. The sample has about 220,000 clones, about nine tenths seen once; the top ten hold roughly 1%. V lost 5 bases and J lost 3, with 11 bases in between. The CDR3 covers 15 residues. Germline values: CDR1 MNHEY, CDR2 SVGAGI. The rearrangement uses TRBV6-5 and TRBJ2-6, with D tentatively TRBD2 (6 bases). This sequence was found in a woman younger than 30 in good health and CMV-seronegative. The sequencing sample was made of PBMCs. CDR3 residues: CASSGGILGANVLTF. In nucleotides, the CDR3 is TGTGCCAGCAGTGGGGGGATACTTGGGGCCAACGTCCTGACTTTC.